The rows below give T cell receptor beta chains drawn from one sample of a study of identical twins. TCRdb independently ran MiXCR on the 5' RACE reads; one entry per CDR3 protein. This sample has approximately 700,000 distinct CDR3 sequences; around a sixth occur once, and the top ten carry around 13%. The sample was also linked to a second study, of T cells expressing NK-cell markers.

Sequencing was done on a sample of PBMCs. The origin of the receptors is a woman between 18 and 29 years old in good health. CDR3s include the opening cysteine and the closing phenylalanine or tryptophan. Each record gives: J gene, D gene, V gene, CDR3 protein. D genes are given only for firm matches.

TRBJ2-3 | NA | TRBV7-8 | CASSFLPRNTDTQYF
TRBJ2-3 | NA | TRBV3-1 | CASSQDPNGSPDTQYF
TRBJ2-7 | NA | TRBV10-3 | CAIGTIYEQYF
TRBJ2-3 | NA | TRBV9 | CASSGSGPPGTQYF
TRBJ2-1 | NA | TRBV27 | CASSLVATTYNEQFF
TRBJ2-7 | NA | TRBV5-6 | CASSLSGIYYEQYF
TRBJ2-1 | NA | TRBV11-2 | CASRDGDLSSYNEQFF
TRBJ2-1 | TRBD2 | TRBV11-1 | CASSFPLAGGYSGRNEQFF
TRBJ2-3 | TRBD2 | TRBV20-1 | CSARSGRASDTQYF
TRBJ1-3 | TRBD1 | TRBV12-3/TRBV12-4 | CASSFGTGSGNTIYF
TRBJ1-5 | NA | TRBV6-1 | CASGPRGYSNQPQHF
TRBJ2-1 | TRBD1 | TRBV11-2 | CASSPQGARSSYNEQFF
TRBJ2-2 | NA | TRBV4-1 | CASSQGGETGELFF
TRBJ2-7 | NA | TRBV29-1 | CSVSSGYAYEQYF
TRBJ2-4 | TRBD2 | TRBV5-1 | CASSFSTSGTTKNIQYF
TRBJ2-7 | TRBD2 | TRBV7-2 | CASSLSVTSGFYEQYF
TRBJ2-1 | TRBD2 | TRBV12-3/TRBV12-4 | CASRAGTPGYNEQFF
TRBJ1-6 | TRBD1 | TRBV20-1 | CSAPDREFGSPLHF
TRBJ2-3 | TRBD2 | TRBV5-1 | CASRPRVAGASTDTQYF
TRBJ2-1 | NA | TRBV6-1 | CASSKNSGRRQFF
TRBJ2-1 | TRBD2 | TRBV5-1 | CASSPGLADFNEQFF
TRBJ2-7 | TRBD2 | TRBV5-1 | CASSIERDSYEQYF
TRBJ2-1 | NA | TRBV15 | CATSRAFSYNEQFF
TRBJ2-7 | NA | TRBV6-1 | CASSRAVVSYEQYF
TRBJ2-7 | NA | TRBV29-1 | CSVVRGPGTYEQYF
TRBJ2-7 | TRBD1 | TRBV6-1 | CASSVAGGGNYEQYF
TRBJ2-5 | TRBD2 | TRBV20-1 | CSAQRGETQYF
TRBJ2-7 | NA | TRBV9 | CTSSVGGSTSSYEQYF
TRBJ2-5 | TRBD1 | TRBV7-8 | CASSPNSGQGVETQYF
TRBJ2-3 | TRBD1 | TRBV7-2 | CASGYTGAPDTQYF
TRBJ2-5 | NA | TRBV6-5 | CASSYSAFKGVNGTQYF
TRBJ2-5 | NA | TRBV28 | CASSWIAQSRETQYF
TRBJ2-7 | TRBD1 | TRBV6-5 | CASSYGTGNYEQYF
TRBJ1-6 | NA | TRBV9 | CASSEGPSNSPLHF
TRBJ2-5 | NA | TRBV10-3 | CAISATLPPETQYF
TRBJ2-7 | TRBD2 | TRBV27 | CASSAGGWGEQYF